One and the same sample provided the 30 T cell receptor beta chains below, sequenced in a study of T cell repertoires in cytomegalovirus infection. TCRdb passed the reads through MiXCR, listing each CDR3 protein once. This sample carries approximately 500,000 distinct CDR3 sequences, 15% to 20% of them seen once, and the ten largest clones take 20% to 30%. The sequencing input was CD8+ T cells from PBMCs. Every receptor here comes from a human donor in good health (CMV status not recorded). Some clones in this sample may be carry-over from other donors' samples.

The chain has TRBV30 and TRBJ2-3, with 10 bases lining up with TRBD2. Trimming at V came to 2 bases and at J to 4 bases, leaving 12 bases not matched to a gene. This CDR3 is built from 17 residues. Germline V gene data show CDR1 as GTSNPN and CDR2 as SVGIG (reference sequence). The CDR3, as DNA: TGTGCCTGGAGTAGAAAATTAAGCGGGAGGGCCCCAGATACGCAGTATTTT. Protein product: CAWSRKLSGRAPDTQYF.

This rearrangement joins TRBV29-1 to TRBJ2-6; TRBD1 might be the D (6 bases). V lost 5 bases, J lost 4 bases, and 12 bases lay in between. Germline values: CDR1 SQVTM, CDR2 ANQGSEA. This CDR3 comprises 14 residues. CDR3 residues: CSVPQGRGANVLTF. The CDR3 DNA reads TGCAGCGTTCCACAGGGCAGAGGGGCCAACGTCCTGACTTTC.

This clonotype was seen ten or more times. V is TRBV12-5 and J is TRBJ2-1; 10 nucleotides match TRBD2. Germline CDR1 LGHNT, CDR2 FRNRAP. Trimming took 2 bases from V and 5 from J; bases not matched to a gene: 6. This CDR3 comprises 16 residues. CDR3 bases: TGTGCTAGTGGTTTGAGGCTAGCGGGAGACAACAATGAGCAGTTCTTC. Protein product: CASGLRLAGDNNEQFF.

Ten or more counts support this clonotype. The V call is TRBV6-5, the J call TRBJ1-5; weak D call: TRBD1 (5 bases). The CDR3 has 13 amino acids. Trimming took 6 bases from V and 4 from J, leaving 10 bases between them. CDR1 is MNHEY and CDR2 is SVGAGI in the germline V gene. This CDR3 reads CASRGGGNQPQHF. CDR3 DNA sequence: TGTGCCAGCAGGGGGGGGGGGAATCAGCCCCAGCATTTT.

This clonotype was seen ten or more times. The chain carries TRBV4-1 and TRBJ2-2; unclear D gene. The CDR3 extends over 13 amino acids. The V end was cut by 4 bases, the J end by 3 bases, with 6 bases between. CDR1 and CDR2 from the germline V gene are MGHRA and YSYEKL. The chain's CDR3 is CASSPHYTGELFF. The CDR3 DNA reads TGCGCCAGCAGCCCCCACTACACCGGGGAGCTGTTTTTT.

This clonotype came up many times. The chain employs TRBV7-9 and TRBJ2-1; 16 bases are shared with TRBD2. V dropped 4 bases and J dropped 10; count of bases not matched to a gene: 16. This CDR3 has 19 amino acids. The germline gives CDR1 SEHNR, CDR2 FQNEAQ (reference sequence). The CDR3: CASSSPRGTSGGAVVEQFF. CDR3 in DNA: TGTGCCAGCAGCTCGCCGAGGGGGACTAGCGGGGGGGCCGTCGTCGAGCAGTTCTTC.

This clonotype was seen repeatedly, ten times or more. The chain carries TRBV7-9 and TRBJ2-7; D unresolved. With 5 bases removed from V and 5 bases from J, the gap between germline ends came to 22 bases. CDR3 length: 16 residues. Germline loops: CDR1 SEHNR, CDR2 FQNEAQ (reference sequence). CDR3 DNA sequence: TGTGCCAGCAGCCCATCGGTTGGCTGGCAATCGGACGAGCAGTACTTC. Its translation: CASSPSVGWQSDEQYF.

The V call is TRBV29-1, the J call TRBJ1-3; D is perhaps TRBD1 (5 bases). CDR3 length: 16 amino acids. Germline loops: CDR1 SQVTM, CDR2 ANQGSEA. The V gene lost 8 bases and the J gene lost 4 bases, with 24 bases spanning the gap. CDR3 bases: TGCAGCACCCCGTCTCTCGGCGTAGGGGTGGGAAACACCATATATTTT. Translated, it gives CSTPSLGVGVGNTIYF.

The gene calls are TRBV6-5 and TRBJ2-7; D not resolved. CDR1 is MNHEY, CDR2 SVGAGI, per germline. V lost 0 bases and J lost 6, with 9 bases in between. The length of the CDR3 is 13 residues. The CDR3 coding sequence is TGTGCCAGCAGTTACTCGTGGCCGGCCGAGCAGTACTTC. Its translation is CASSYSWPAEQYF.

This clonotype was counted a few times. Its ends do not fully match the called genes, so a read error is possible. V and J are TRBV12-3 or TRBV12-4 and TRBJ2-7; 8 positions agree with TRBD2. The CDR3 sequence is 14 residues long. The CDR3 sequence is CASSLKGLGGSLHF. As DNA, the CDR3 is TGTGCCAGCAGTTTAAAGGGACTAGGCGGTTCACTGCACTTC.

A single count supports this clonotype. The rearrangement uses TRBV9 and TRBJ2-6, with D perhaps matching TRBD2 (5 bases). V was pared by 3 bases and J by 0 bases, with 10 bases between. In germline, CDR1 is SGDLS, CDR2 YYNGEE. CDR3 length: 16 amino acids. CDR3 sequence reads: CASSASRDSGANVLTF. CDR3 nucleotide sequence: TGTGCCAGCAGCGCCTCTCGGGACTCTGGGGCCAACGTCCTGACTTTC. The full variable domain, its missing parts supplied by reference TRBV9 and TRBJ2-6, is DSGVTQTPKHLITATGQRVTLRCSPRSGDLSVYWYQQSLDQGLQFLIQYYNGEERAKGNILERFSAQQFPDLHSELNLSSLELGDSALYFCASSASRDSGANVLTFGAGSRLTVL.

This clonotype appeared many times. The chain uses TRBV7-2 and TRBJ1-5; D uncertain. There are 13 residues in the CDR3. Germline V gene data show CDR1 as SGHTA and CDR2 as FQGNSA. Trimming stripped 2 bases from V and 5 bases from J, with 7 bases between. The CDR3 nucleotides read TGTGCCAGCAGCTTATGGTCGGATCAGCCCCAGCATTTT. Translated: CASSLWSDQPQHF.

This clonotype appeared a few times. CDR3 bases: TGTGCCAGCAGCGTGAGCAGACAGGGAACTATCTATGGCTACACCTTC. Protein sequence: CASSVSRQGTIYGYTF. The chain carries TRBV9 and TRBJ1-2, with 7 bases identical to TRBD1. CDR1 and CDR2 from the germline V gene are SGDLS and YYNGEE. Trimming cost V 2 bases and J 4 bases; bases outside gene matches: 11. The CDR3 sequence is 16 residues long. The complete variable domain, with remaining parts taken from reference TRBV9 and TRBJ1-2, reads DSGVTQTPKHLITATGQRVTLRCSPRSGDLSVYWYQQSLDQGLQFLIQYYNGEERAKGNILERFSAQQFPDLHSELNLSSLELGDSALYFCASSVSRQGTIYGYTFGSGTRLTVV.

Note on this clonotype: A much more abundant neighbour one base away suggests this may be a read error. The J gene is TRBJ1-5, the V gene TRBV7-8, with D perhaps TRBD1 (6 bases). CDR3 length: 16 amino acids. Germline V gives CDR1 SGHVS, CDR2 FQNEAQ. The CDR3 loop is CTSSSTGHNSNQPQHF. The CDR3 coding sequence is TGTACCAGCAGCTCAACGGGACATAATAGCAATCAGCCCCAGCATTTT.

This clonotype was seen ten or more times. The gene calls are TRBV7-6 and TRBJ1-5; D is unresolved. The V end lost 5 bases, the J end lost 4 bases, and 12 bases lay between the germline ends. Germline V lookup: CDR1 SGHVS, CDR2 FNYEAQ. This CDR3 has 14 residues. The CDR3 protein is CASSPVGGNQPQHF. CDR3 bases: TGTGCCAGCAGCCCCGTAGGAGGTAATCAGCCCCAGCATTTT.

This clonotype was detected ten times or more. The gene calls are TRBV7-2 and TRBJ1-2; 11 bases are shared with TRBD1. The CDR3 contains 16 residues. Looked up from germline, CDR1 is SGHTA and CDR2 is FQGNSA. Trimming at V came to 5 bases and at J to 8 bases, leaving 13 bases not matched to a gene. The CDR3 DNA sequence: TGTGCCAGCAGCCTCACAAGGACAGGGGGCGCAGGGGGCTACACCTTC. Its translation is CASSLTRTGGAGGYTF.

The sample holds many counts of this clonotype. The CDR3 coding sequence is TGTGCCAGCAGCTTAGATACGGGCCCCGGGGACAATGAGCAGTTCTTC. It yields the protein CASSLDTGPGDNEQFF. The chain joins TRBV11-2 to TRBJ2-1, with D tentatively TRBD2 (5 bases). V was pared by 0 bases and J by 5 bases, with 14 bases between. The CDR3 loop spans 16 amino acids. The germline V gene encodes CDR1 SGHAT and CDR2 FQNNGV.

The DNA for the CDR3 is TGCGCCAGCAGCTTGGAATCCCTCATCGGATCGGACACTGAAGCTTTCTTT. It yields the protein CASSLESLIGSDTEAFF. The chain recombines TRBV5-1 with TRBJ1-1; D unclear. The V gene's germline CDR1 is SGHRS and CDR2 YFSETQ. CDR3 size: 17 residues. The V gene lost 0 bases and the J gene lost 3 bases, with 18 bases spanning the gap.

With regard to this clonotype: Compared with germline, one end of the junction differs, possibly owing to a read error. V gene TRBV5-6 combines with J gene TRBJ2-7; 8 bases fit TRBD2. The CDR3 is 15 residues long. Per the germline V gene, CDR1 is SGHDT and CDR2 is YYEEEE. CDR3 in DNA: TGTGCCAGCAGCTTGGAGGTAGCGGGAAACCCTAAGGAGGACTTC. It translates to CASSLEVAGNPKEDF.

The rearrangement links TRBV13 to TRBJ1-2; D perhaps matches TRBD1 (5 bases). The CDR3 has 15 residues. Germline V gene lookup returns CDR1 PRHDT and CDR2 FYEKMQ (reference sequence). The V and J ends lost 7 bases and 7 bases respectively, with 22 bases between them. CDR3 amino acids: CASTQRGAVRLGYTF. The CDR3 DNA reads as TGTGCCAGCACCCAGCGAGGGGCCGTGCGTCTTGGCTACACCTTC. The whole variable domain, remainder taken from reference TRBV13 and TRBJ1-2, is AAGVIQSPRHLIKEKRETATLKCYPIPRHDTVYWYQQGPGQDPQFLISFYEKMQSDKGSIPDRFSAQQFSDYHSELNMSSLELGDSALYFCASTQRGAVRLGYTFGSGTRLTVV.

The chain couples TRBV7-9 to TRBJ2-2; 10 nucleotides agree with TRBD1. The germline CDR1 and CDR2 sequences are SEHNR and FQNEAQ (reference sequence). V lost 5 bases, J lost 3 bases, and 6 bases stayed unmatched. There are 16 residues in the CDR3. In DNA, the CDR3 is TGTGCCAGCAGCCAACCGGGACAGGGGTACACCGGGGAGCTGTTTTTT. Amino acids: CASSQPGQGYTGELFF.

V usage is TRBV11-3 and J usage is TRBJ2-1; perhaps TRBD2 as D (6 bases). From germline, CDR1 is SGHNT and CDR2 YENEEA. The CDR3 is made up of 14 amino acids. V lost 1 base to trimming and J lost 10 bases, with 14 bases between them. The DNA for the CDR3 is TGTGCCAGCAGCTTAGGGGACGGGGGTGGGGAGCAGTTCTTC. Its translation is CASSLGDGGGEQFF. The whole variable domain, filled in from reference TRBV11-3 and TRBJ2-1, reads EAGVVQSPRYKIIEKKQPVAFWCNPISGHNTLYWYLQNLGQGPELLIRYENEEAVDDSQLPKDRFSAERLKGVDSTLKIQPAELGDSAVYLCASSLGDGGGEQFFGPGTRLTVL.

In the case of this clonotype: Germline and junction disagree at one end, which may indicate a read error. The chain is built from TRBV9 and TRBJ2-1; D gene ambiguous. This CDR3 region has 11 residues. Germline values: CDR1 SGDLS, CDR2 YYNGEE. Here the CDR3 reads CASSVPPNLVF. DNA of the CDR3: TGTGCCAGCAGCGTACCCCCCAATCTGGTCTTC.

This clonotype was detected many times. The V gene is TRBV7-9, the J gene TRBJ2-4; 8 bases are shared with TRBD1. The CDR3 covers 14 residues. The trim removed 5 bases at V and 7 bases at J, leaving 7 bases unmatched. Germline CDR1 is SEHNR and CDR2 is FQNEAQ (reference sequence). CDR3 bases: TGTGCCAGCAGCGGTACAGGGGGAAAGAACATTCAGTACTTC. This translates into CASSGTGGKNIQYF.

Many counts were recorded for this clonotype. The rearrangement links TRBV19 to TRBJ1-1; possible D gene TRBD1, 6 bases. The V end was cut by 5 bases, the J end by 3 bases, with 10 bases between. Germline CDR1 is LNHDA and CDR2 is SQIVND (reference sequence). There are 13 residues in the CDR3. CDR3 nucleotides: TGTGCCAGTAGTCAGGGGATATACACTGAAGCTTTCTTT. Translation gives CASSQGIYTEAFF.

Ten or more counts support this clonotype. The chain recombines TRBV7-3 with TRBJ2-1; D gene ambiguous. Germline V gene sequence: CDR1 SGHTA, CDR2 FQGTGA. With 1 base removed from V and 4 bases from J, the gap between germline ends came to 5 bases. CDR3 size: 13 residues. The CDR3 DNA follows: TGTGCCAGCAGCTTAAACATATACAATGAGCAGTTCTTC. It codes for CASSLNIYNEQFF.

A remark on this clonotype: A much larger clone differs from this one at a single base, so this may be a read error. The rearrangement uses TRBV6-5 and TRBJ1-2; D is unclear. The germline CDR1 and CDR2 sequences are MNHEY and SVGAGI. The V gene lost 4 bases and the J gene lost 10 bases, with 10 bases spanning the gap. The CDR3 has 11 amino acids. CDR3: CASSSTDVYTF. The CDR3 coding sequence is TGTGCCAGCAGTTCCACCGATGTCTACACCTTC.

The V and J genes are TRBV11-2 and TRBJ2-5, with TRBD1 matching over 10 bases. Germline V gene lookup returns CDR1 SGHAT and CDR2 FQNNGV. Trimming cost V 5 bases and J 5 bases; bases outside gene matches: 11. The length of the CDR3 is 16 residues. The CDR3 protein is CASSTTGGPDGETQYF. CDR3 bases: TGTGCCAGCAGCACGACAGGGGGCCCCGACGGGGAGACCCAGTACTTC.

As concerns this clonotype: In this CDR3 the conserved last residue, phenylalanine or tryptophan, is missing, so a read error is likely. This sequence joins TRBV11-2 and TRBJ2-7; 8 nucleotides align to TRBD1. The CDR3 totals 13 residues. The germline CDR1 and CDR2 sequences are SGHAT and FQNNGV. The V gene end was trimmed by 5 bases and the J gene end by 7 bases; junction bases not matched to a gene: 7. CDR3 sequence: CASSHGQGWEQYL. As DNA, the CDR3 is TGTGCCAGCAGCCACGGACAGGGATGGGAGCAGTACTTA.

This clonotype was found many times. The chain employs TRBV29-1 and TRBJ2-7; D may be TRBD1 (6 bases). The CDR3 is made up of 13 amino acids. V lost 3 bases, J lost 0 bases, and 9 bases lay in between. Germline-derived CDR1 and CDR2 are SQVTM and ANQGSEA. CDR3 amino acids: CSVEGDNSYEQYF. The CDR3 nucleotides read TGCAGCGTTGAGGGGGACAACTCCTACGAGCAGTACTTC.